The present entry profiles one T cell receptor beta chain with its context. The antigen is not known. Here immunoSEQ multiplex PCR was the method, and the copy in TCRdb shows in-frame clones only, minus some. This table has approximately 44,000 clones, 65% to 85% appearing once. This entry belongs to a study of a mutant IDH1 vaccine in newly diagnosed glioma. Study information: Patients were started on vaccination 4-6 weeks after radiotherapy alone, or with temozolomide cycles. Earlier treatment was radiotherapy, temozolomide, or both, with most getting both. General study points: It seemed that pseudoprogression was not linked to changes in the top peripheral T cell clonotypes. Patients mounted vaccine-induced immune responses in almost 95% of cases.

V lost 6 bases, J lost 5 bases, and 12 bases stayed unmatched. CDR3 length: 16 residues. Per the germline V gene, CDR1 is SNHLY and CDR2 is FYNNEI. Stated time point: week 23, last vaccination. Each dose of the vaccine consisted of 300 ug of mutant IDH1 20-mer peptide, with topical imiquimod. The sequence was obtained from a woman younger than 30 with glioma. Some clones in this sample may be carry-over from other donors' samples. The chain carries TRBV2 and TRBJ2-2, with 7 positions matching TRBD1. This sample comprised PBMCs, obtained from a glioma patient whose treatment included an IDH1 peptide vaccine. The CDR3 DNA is TGTGCCAGCAGCGTAGCTACAGGGGCGGTTACCGGGGAGCTGTTTTTT. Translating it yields CASSVATGAVTGELFF.